Below, one T cell receptor beta chain is given with its context. Its antigen is not known. The data were obtained in a study of graft-versus-host responses after intestinal transplantation. Some clones are missing from TCRdb's copy, which holds only in-frame ones; the method was immunoSEQ multiplex PCR. The table records some 100,000 clones, 90% to 95% of them present only once. This TCR was sampled from a human donor who was the organ donor for an intestinal transplant. The material sequenced was unstimulated CD8+ T cells sorted from spleen or lymph node cells, taken before transplant.

The CDR3 loop is CASSFPLVHTYNEQFF. Written as DNA, the CDR3 is TGTGCCAGCAGTTTCCCCCTCGTACACACCTACAATGAGCAGTTCTTC. The chain carries TRBV28 and TRBJ2-1; unclear D gene. There are 16 residues in the CDR3. The V gene lost 3 bases and the J gene lost 2 bases, with 14 bases spanning the gap. From germline, CDR1 is MDHEN and CDR2 SYDVKM. The full variable domain, in which reference TRBV28 and TRBJ2-1 provide the parts outside the CDR3, is DVKVTQSSRYLVKRTGEKVFLECVQDMDHENMFWYRQDPGLGLRLIYFSYDVKMKEKGDIPEGYSVSREKKERFSLILESASTNQTSMYLCASSFPLVHTYNEQFFGPGTRLTVL.